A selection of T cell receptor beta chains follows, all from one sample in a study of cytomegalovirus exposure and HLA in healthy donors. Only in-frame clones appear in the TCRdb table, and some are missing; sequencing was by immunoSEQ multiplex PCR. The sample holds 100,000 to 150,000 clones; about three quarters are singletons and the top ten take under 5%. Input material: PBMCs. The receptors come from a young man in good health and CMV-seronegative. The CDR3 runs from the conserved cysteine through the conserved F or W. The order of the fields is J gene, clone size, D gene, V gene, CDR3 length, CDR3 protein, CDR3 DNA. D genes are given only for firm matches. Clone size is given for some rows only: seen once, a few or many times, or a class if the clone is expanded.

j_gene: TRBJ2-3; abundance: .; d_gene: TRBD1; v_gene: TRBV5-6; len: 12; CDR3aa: CASSLGQGDRYF; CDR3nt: TGTGCCAGCAGCTTGGGGCAGGGGGACCGCTATTTT
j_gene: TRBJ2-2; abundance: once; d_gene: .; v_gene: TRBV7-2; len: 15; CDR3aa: CASSSSGLNTGELFF; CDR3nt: TGTGCCAGCAGCTCCTCGGGTCTAAACACCGGGGAGCTGTTTTTT
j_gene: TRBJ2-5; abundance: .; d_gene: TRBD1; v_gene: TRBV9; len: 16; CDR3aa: CASSAQTGALGETQYF; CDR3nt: TGTGCCAGCAGCGCCCAAACAGGGGCTCTCGGGGAGACCCAGTACTTC
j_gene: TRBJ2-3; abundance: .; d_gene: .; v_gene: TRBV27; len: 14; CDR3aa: CASSRGTLGDTQYF; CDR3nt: TGTGCCAGCAGTAGGGGGACCTTGGGGGATACGCAGTATTTT
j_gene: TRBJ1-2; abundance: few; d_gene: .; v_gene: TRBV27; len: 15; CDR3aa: CASSFLGGEGYGYTF; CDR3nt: TGTGCCAGCAGTTTTTTGGGGGGAGAGGGGTATGGCTACACCTTC
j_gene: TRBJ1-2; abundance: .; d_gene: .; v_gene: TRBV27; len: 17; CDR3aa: CASSNQYWGVLSDGYTF; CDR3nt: TGTGCCAGCAGCAACCAATACTGGGGGGTCCTTTCGGATGGCTACACCTTC
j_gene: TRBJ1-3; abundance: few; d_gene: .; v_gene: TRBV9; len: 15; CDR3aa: CASSGQGGSGNTIYF; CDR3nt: TGTGCCAGCAGCGGCCAAGGGGGCTCTGGAAACACCATATATTTT
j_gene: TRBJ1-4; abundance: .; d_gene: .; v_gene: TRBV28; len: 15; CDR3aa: CASSYPTEANEKLFF; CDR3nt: TGTGCCAGCAGTTACCCGACAGAGGCTAATGAAAAACTGTTTTTT
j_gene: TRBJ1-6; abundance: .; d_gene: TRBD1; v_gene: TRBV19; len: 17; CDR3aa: CASKDPGTGGKNSPLHF; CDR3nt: TGTGCCAGTAAAGACCCCGGGACAGGGGGCAAGAATTCACCCCTCCACTTT
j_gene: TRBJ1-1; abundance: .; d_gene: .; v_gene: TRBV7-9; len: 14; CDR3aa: CASSLRGDDTEAFF; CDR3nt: TGTGCCAGCAGCTTACGGGGAGATGACACTGAAGCTTTCTTT
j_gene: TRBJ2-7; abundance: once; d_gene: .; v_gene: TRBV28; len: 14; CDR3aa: CASSKQGFPYEQYF; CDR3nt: TGTGCCAGCAGTAAACAGGGTTTCCCTTACGAGCAGTACTTC
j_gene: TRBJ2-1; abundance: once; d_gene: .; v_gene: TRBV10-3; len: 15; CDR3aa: CAINGQTSSYNEQFF; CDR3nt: TGTGCCATCAACGGGCAGACTAGCTCCTACAATGAGCAGTTCTTC
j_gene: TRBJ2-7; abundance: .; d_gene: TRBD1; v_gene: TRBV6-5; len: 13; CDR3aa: CASSSRQGEKQYF; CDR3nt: TGTGCCAGCAGTTCCCGACAGGGGGAAAAACAGTACTTC
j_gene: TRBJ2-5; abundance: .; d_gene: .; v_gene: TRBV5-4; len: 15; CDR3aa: CASSLLQGQQETQYF; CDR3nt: TGTGCCAGCAGCTTGTTACAGGGCCAGCAAGAGACCCAGTACTTC
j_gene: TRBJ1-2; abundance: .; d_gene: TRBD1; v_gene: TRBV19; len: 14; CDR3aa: CASGSDRGLYGYTF; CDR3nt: TGTGCCAGTGGCTCTGACAGGGGACTCTATGGCTACACCTTC
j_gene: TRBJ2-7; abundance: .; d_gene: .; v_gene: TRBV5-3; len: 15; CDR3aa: CARSFPAILTYEQYF; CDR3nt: TGTGCCAGAAGCTTCCCCGCGATTTTAACCTACGAGCAGTACTTC
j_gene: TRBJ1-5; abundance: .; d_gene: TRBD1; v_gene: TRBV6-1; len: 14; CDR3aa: CASSPGTGGQPQHF; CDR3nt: TGTGCCAGCAGCCCGGGGACAGGGGGTCAGCCCCAGCATTTT
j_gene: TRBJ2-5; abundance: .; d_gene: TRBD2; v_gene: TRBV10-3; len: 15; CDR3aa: CAIRTSGGDQETQYF; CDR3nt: TGTGCCATCAGGACTAGCGGGGGAGACCAAGAGACCCAGTACTTC
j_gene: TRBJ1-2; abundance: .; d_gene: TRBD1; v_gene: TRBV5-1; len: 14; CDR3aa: CASSHRGQGYGYTF; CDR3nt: TGCGCCAGCAGCCACAGGGGGCAGGGATATGGCTACACCTTC
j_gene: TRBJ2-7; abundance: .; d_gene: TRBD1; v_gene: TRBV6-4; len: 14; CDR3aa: CASSWRTGVYEQYF; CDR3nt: TGTGCCAGCAGTTGGAGGACAGGGGTCTACGAGCAGTACTTC
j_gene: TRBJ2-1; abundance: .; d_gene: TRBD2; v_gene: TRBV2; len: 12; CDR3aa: CASTGLAGGRFF; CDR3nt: TGTGCCAGCACGGGACTAGCGGGGGGGCGGTTCTTC
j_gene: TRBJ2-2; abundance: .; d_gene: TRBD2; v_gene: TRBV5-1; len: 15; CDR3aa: CASSFTGGDTGELFF; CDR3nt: TGCGCCAGCAGCTTTACCGGGGGGGACACCGGGGAGCTGTTTTTT
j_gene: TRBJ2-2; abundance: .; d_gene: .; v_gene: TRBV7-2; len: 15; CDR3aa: CASSPNRLGSGELFF; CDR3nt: TGTGCCAGCAGCCCGAACAGGTTGGGGTCCGGGGAGCTGTTTTTT
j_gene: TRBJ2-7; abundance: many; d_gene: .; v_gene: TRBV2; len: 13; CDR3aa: CASTRAQEGGLSF; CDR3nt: TGTGCCAGCACAAGAGCCCAGGAGGGAGGCCTCTCGTTC
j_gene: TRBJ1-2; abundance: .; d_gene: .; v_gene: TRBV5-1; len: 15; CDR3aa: CASSISGGDYGGYTF; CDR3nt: TGCGCCAGCAGCATTTCGGGGGGGGACTATGGTGGCTACACCTTC